This TCR beta chain emerged from a study of human T cells and chemical hapten exposure. As for time point: healthy volunteer bleed at 2 weeks. It was unfractionated whole blood from which total RNA was extracted. In its sample, this clonotype was seen many times. TCRdb reprocessed the RACE reads via MiXCR and lists one record per CDR3 protein. The data hold about 130,000 distinct CDR3 sequences, with approximately 9% observed a single time. The germline CDR1 and CDR2 sequences are MNHEY and SMNVEV (reference sequence). The CDR3 is 15 residues long. V was pared by 2 bases and J by 3 bases, with 6 bases of the junction left unmatched.

The rearrangement links TRBV27 to TRBJ1-2, with 7 bases that match TRBD1. The sample consisted of whole blood. This clonotype was obtained from a male donor in good health. Some clones in this sample may be carry-over from other donors' samples. CDR3 coding DNA: TGTGCCAGCAGTTTAGACAGGGACAGTGACTATGGCTACACCTTC. Residues: CASSLDRDSDYGYTF.